The following is a T cell receptor beta chain sequence with its context. A clone one base away is much larger, so this may be a read error. The CDR3 totals 14 residues. CDR1 is MNHNY and CDR2 is SVGAGI in the germline V gene (reference sequence). CD4+CD45RO+CD25- cells were isolated as memory CD4+ T cells. TCRdb re-analysed the 5' RACE reads in MiXCR, keeping a single row per CDR3 protein. The table records 55,000 to 80,000 distinct CDR3 sequences, less than 25% of them present only once. What was sequenced was memory CD4+ T cells sorted from a lymph node. The subset denotes: memory CD4+ T cells, CD4+CD45RO+CD25-. V is TRBV6-6 and J is TRBJ1-1; 11 bases are a match to TRBD1. This TCR came from a female donor with breast cancer. CDR3 in DNA: TGTGCCAGCAGAACGGGACAGGGGGACACTGAAGCTTGCTTT. The encoded protein is CASRTGQGDTEACF.